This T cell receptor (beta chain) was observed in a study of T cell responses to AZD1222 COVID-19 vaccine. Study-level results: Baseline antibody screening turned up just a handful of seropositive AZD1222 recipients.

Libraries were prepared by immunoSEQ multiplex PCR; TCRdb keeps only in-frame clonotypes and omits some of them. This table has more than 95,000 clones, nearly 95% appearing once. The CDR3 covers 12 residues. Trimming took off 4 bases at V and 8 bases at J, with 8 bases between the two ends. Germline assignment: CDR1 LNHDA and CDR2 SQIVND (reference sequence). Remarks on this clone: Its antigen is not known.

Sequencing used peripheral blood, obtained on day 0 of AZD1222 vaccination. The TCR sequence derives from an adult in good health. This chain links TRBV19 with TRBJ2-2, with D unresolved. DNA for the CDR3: TGTGCCAGTAGTAGGGGTACAGGGGAGCTGTTTTTT. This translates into CASSRGTGELFF.